This record concerns one T cell receptor (beta chain) sequence. This sample also contains other DNA sequences that code for the same CDR3. V lost 5 bases and J 0 bases, leaving 13 bases between the germline ends. CDR1 and CDR2 (germline): SGHRS, YFSETQ. The CDR3 contains 15 residues. The record originates from a study of T cell changes during pregnancy in multiple sclerosis. The protocol was immunoSEQ multiplex PCR, while the TCRdb copy is restricted to in-frame clones and leaves out a portion. The table has about 43,000 clones, approximately 91% seen once. Sequencing was carried out using PBMCs (not recorded whether the cells were cultured). The rearrangement uses TRBV5-1 and TRBJ2-3, with D possibly matching TRBD1 (5 bases). This receptor was identified in a female donor with multiple sclerosis, enrolled in a pregnancy study. CDR3 nucleotide sequence: TGCGCCAGCAGTACCACAGGCAGTAGCACAGATACGCAGTATTTT. It translates to CASSTTGSSTDTQYF.